The rows below give T cell receptor beta chains drawn from one sample of a study of cytotoxic CD8 clonotypes in ibrutinib-treated CLL. This table comes from immunoSEQ multiplex PCR, and its TCRdb copy is limited to in-frame clones, with some not included. Here the sample spans fewer than 400,000 clones, 67% being singletons. Material: PBMCs, obtained after 36 months of ibrutinib treatment. These receptors all come from a human donor with chronic lymphocytic leukemia. Both conserved end residues are part of each CDR3. Fields, in order: clone size, J gene, D gene, V gene, CDR3 protein, CDR3 DNA. A D gene is named only where the DNA matches it firmly. The size entry is marked missing in some rows and otherwise reads once, few, many or a size class.

NA,TRBJ2-1,TRBD1,TRBV29-1,CSVRPGTVYNEQFF,TGCAGCGTTCGCCCCGGGACAGTATACAATGAGCAGTTCTTC
few,TRBJ2-3,NA,TRBV6-5,CASSRYPESDTQYF,TGTGCCAGCAGTCGATACCCAGAGTCAGATACGCAGTATTTT
NA,TRBJ2-7,NA,TRBV25-1,CASSALWASYEQYF,TGTGCCAGCAGCGCCTTATGGGCCTCCTACGAGCAGTACTTC
NA,TRBJ2-3,NA,TRBV6-5,CASSGSGVPDTQYF,TGTGCCAGCAGCGGCTCGGGAGTCCCAGATACGCAGTATTTT
NA,TRBJ2-3,NA,TRBV27,CASNPYGGRATDTQYF,TGTGCCAGCAATCCTTATGGGGGCAGGGCCACGGATACGCAGTATTTT
NA,TRBJ2-4,NA,TRBV29-1,CSVAGDKNIQYF,TGCAGCGTTGCGGGAGACAAAAACATTCAGTACTTC
NA,TRBJ2-7,TRBD1,TRBV19,CASSPSGQGLYEQYF,TGTGCCAGTAGTCCCTCGGGACAGGGCCTCTACGAGCAGTACTTC
NA,TRBJ1-2,NA,TRBV6-6,CASSSRQTANYGYTF,TGTGCCAGCAGTTCCAGACAGACAGCTAACTATGGCTACACCTTC
NA,TRBJ2-1,NA,TRBV5-1,CASSLEGVSYNEQFF,TGCGCCAGCAGCTTGGAAGGGGTCTCCTACAATGAGCAGTTCTTC
NA,TRBJ1-6,NA,TRBV10-1,CASSPDGAHRDSPLHF,TGCGCCAGCAGTCCCGATGGGGCCCATCGAGATTCACCCCTCCACTTT
NA,TRBJ2-2,NA,TRBV9,CASSLDSTNTGELFF,TGTGCCAGCAGCCTCGACAGCACGAACACCGGGGAGCTGTTTTTT
NA,TRBJ1-4,NA,TRBV6-5,CASSYREKLFF,TGTGCCAGCAGTTATCGGGAAAAACTGTTTTTT
NA,TRBJ2-2,NA,TRBV6-5,CASGAVRGGELFF,TGTGCCAGCGGTGCCGTACGTGGCGGGGAGCTGTTTTTT
once,TRBJ2-7,NA,TRBV6-1,CASSERGGNTYEQYF,TGTGCCAGCAGTGAACGGGGCGGAAATACCTACGAGCAGTACTTC
NA,TRBJ1-4,TRBD1,TRBV7-3,CASSLGDRATNEKLFF,TGTGCCAGCTCCCTAGGGGACAGGGCAACTAATGAAAAACTGTTTTTT
NA,TRBJ2-5,TRBD1,TRBV5-1,CASSLWTGGQETQYF,TGCGCCAGCAGCCTGTGGACAGGGGGTCAAGAGACCCAGTACTTC
NA,TRBJ2-1,NA,TRBV4-3,CASSQAVINEQFF,TGCGCCAGCAGCCAAGCCGTGATCAATGAGCAGTTCTTC
few,TRBJ2-7,NA,TRBV7-8,CASSKNRILFYEQYF,TGTGCCAGCAGCAAAAACAGGATACTGTTCTACGAGCAGTACTTC
NA,TRBJ2-1,TRBD2,TRBV9,CASSALASGVNEQFF,TGTGCCAGCAGCGCACTAGCGTCCGGGGTGAATGAGCAGTTCTTC
NA,TRBJ2-1,TRBD2,TRBV9,CASSVGSSGSYNEQFF,TGTGCCAGCAGCGTAGGTTCTAGCGGGAGTTACAATGAGCAGTTCTTC
few,TRBJ2-7,NA,TRBV5-1,CASSFRGAPYEQYF,TGCGCCAGCAGCTTTAGAGGGGCCCCCTACGAGCAGTACTTC
few,TRBJ2-7,NA,TRBV5-1,CASSLLAGVPYEQYF,TGCGCCAGCAGCTTGCTGGCAGGGGTTCCCTACGAGCAGTACTTC
few,TRBJ1-2,TRBD1,TRBV6-5,CASSPNRGRNYGYTF,TGTGCCAGCAGTCCCAACAGGGGGCGCAACTATGGCTACACCTTC
NA,TRBJ1-5,NA,TRBV7-9,CASSLAGSRNQPQHF,TGTGCCAGCAGCTTAGCAGGGTCTCGCAATCAGCCCCAGCATTTT
NA,TRBJ1-5,NA,TRBV27,CASSPRGTPNQPQHF,TGTGCCAGCAGCCCCCGGGGAACGCCGAATCAGCCCCAGCATTTT
NA,TRBJ2-3,TRBD2,TRBV5-1,CASTLQPSGEAADTQYF,TGCGCCAGCACCCTACAGCCTAGCGGGGAGGCCGCAGATACGCAGTATTTT
NA,TRBJ2-7,NA,TRBV19,CASSSSQGGEQYF,TGTGCCAGTAGTTCCTCCCAGGGGGGCGAGCAGTACTTC
NA,TRBJ2-1,TRBD2,TRBV7-9,CASSLAGTSGRSGQFF,TGTGCCAGCAGCTTAGCGGGGACTAGCGGGAGGTCAGGGCAGTTCTTC
NA,TRBJ2-3,NA,TRBV7-2,CASSLGHLQADTQYF,TGTGCCAGCAGCTTAGGACATCTACAGGCGGATACGCAGTATTTT
NA,TRBJ1-6,NA,TRBV7-6,CASSLLHSPLHF,TGTGCCAGCAGCTTACTCCATTCACCCCTCCACTTT
few,TRBJ2-3,TRBD2,TRBV4-1,CASSQVAGGPGTDTQYF,TGCGCCAGCAGCCAGGTAGCGGGAGGGCCGGGCACAGATACGCAGTATTTT
NA,TRBJ1-2,NA,TRBV28,CASSLSGGWGYTF,TGTGCCAGCAGTTTATCTGGAGGTTGGGGCTACACCTTC
NA,TRBJ1-2,NA,TRBV5-1,CASSPLPTGLGDGYTF,TGCGCCAGCAGCCCACTACCCACAGGTTTGGGAGATGGCTACACCTTC
NA,TRBJ1-2,NA,TRBV6-6,CATSGSGIISGYTF,TGTGCCACCTCCGGATCAGGGATTATCTCTGGCTACACCTTC
NA,TRBJ1-3,NA,TRBV18,CASSPLTGTENTIYF,TGTGCCAGCTCACCCCTGACCGGGACGGAGAACACCATATATTTT
few,TRBJ2-1,TRBD2,TRBV5-1,CASSLFPSGGYNEQFF,TGCGCCAGCAGCTTGTTTCCTAGCGGGGGTTACAATGAGCAGTTCTTC
NA,TRBJ2-6,TRBD1,TRBV9,CASSPTRQGPGANVLTF,TGTGCCAGCAGCCCTACTCGACAGGGGCCAGGGGCCAACGTCCTGACTTTC
NA,TRBJ2-2,NA,TRBV7-9,CASSSPGPQNTGELFF,TGTGCCAGCAGCTCCCCCGGACCGCAGAACACCGGGGAGCTGTTTTTT
NA,TRBJ1-4,NA,TRBV5-5,CASSFKTGGVNEKLFF,TGTGCCAGCAGCTTCAAGACAGGTGGGGTTAATGAAAAACTGTTTTTT
once,TRBJ2-7,TRBD2,TRBV11-2,CASSPYLTSANSYEQYF,TGTGCCAGCAGCCCCTACCTGACTAGCGCGAACTCCTACGAGCAGTACTTC
NA,TRBJ2-2,NA,TRBV7-2,CASSPPPPVTGELFF,TGTGCCAGCAGCCCCCCTCCCCCAGTCACCGGGGAGCTGTTTTTT
NA,TRBJ2-7,NA,TRBV11-2,CASSLAQTIEQYF,TGTGCCAGCAGCCTCGCACAGACAATCGAGCAGTACTTC
few,TRBJ1-1,TRBD1,TRBV7-9,CASSLTDRAGTEAFF,TGTGCCAGCAGCTTAACGGACAGGGCCGGCACTGAAGCTTTCTTT
NA,TRBJ2-7,TRBD2,TRBV7-9,CASSDTRGLAGGREQYF,TGTGCCAGCAGCGACACCCGCGGACTAGCGGGAGGGAGAGAGCAGTACTTC